The 13 T cell receptor beta chains listed next were all sequenced from one sample in a study of T cells in Graves' hyperthyroidism and ophthalmopathy. TCR beta CDR3 region amplification was performed from RNA transcripts. Researchers ran a first-round RT-PCR on the TCR CDR3 using the HTBI primer set. TCRdb reprocessed the multiplex PCR reads via MiXCR and lists one record per CDR3 protein. The repertoire includes 450,000 to 600,000 distinct CDR3 sequences, just under 20% of them detected once, and over 45% sits in the top ten. The sample consisted of blood. These receptors were collected from a man aged 35-49 years with Graves' ophthalmopathy.

In this sample, this clonotype turned up many times. CDR3 sequence reads: CASSPKGVRALKTQYF. The CDR3 coding sequence is TGTGCCAGCAGCCCCAAGGGTGTAAGGGCGTTAAAGACCCAGTACTTC. This chain uses TRBV7-8 with TRBJ2-5, with D hard to call. The CDR3 loop spans 16 amino acids. Trimming cost V 5 bases and J 6 bases, with 22 bases left between them. Per germline, CDR1 SGHVS and CDR2 FQNEAQ. Full variable domain (remainder filled in from reference TRBV7-8 and TRBJ2-5): GAGVSQSPRYKVAKRGQDVALRCDPISGHVSLFWYQQALGQGPEFLTYFQNEAQLDKSGLPSDRFFAERPEGSVSTLKIQRTQQEDSAVYLCASSPKGVRALKTQYFGPGTRLLVL.

The J gene is TRBJ2-3, the V gene TRBV11-2; D is unclear. There are 15 residues in the CDR3. Germline loops: CDR1 SGHAT, CDR2 FQNNGV. Trimming pared 5 bases from V and 2 bases from J, leaving 14 bases between. CDR3: CASSNRLDYTDTQYF. CDR3 nucleotide sequence: TGTGCCAGCAGCAATAGGTTGGATTACACAGATACGCAGTATTTT. The full variable domain, its missing parts supplied by reference TRBV11-2 and TRBJ2-3, is EAGVAQSPRYKIIEKRQSVAFWCNPISGHATLYWYQQILGQGPKLLIQFQNNGVVDDSQLPKDRFSAERLKGVDSTLKIQPAKLEDSAVYLCASSNRLDYTDTQYFGPGTRLTVL.

In its sample, this clonotype was seen many times. The CDR3 bases are TGTGCCAGCAGCTTAGGTCGACAGCAGTATGGCTACACCTTC. The encoded protein is CASSLGRQQYGYTF. V usage is TRBV7-2 and J usage is TRBJ1-2; TRBD1 might be the D (5 bases). This CDR3 contains 14 residues. Germline-derived CDR1 and CDR2 are SGHTA and FQGNSA. With 1 base removed from V and 5 bases from J, the gap between germline ends came to 11 bases.

The chain recombines TRBV5-5 with TRBJ1-3; weak D call: TRBD1 (5 bases). This CDR3 is built from 18 residues. The germline CDR1 and CDR2 sequences are SGHKS and YYEKEE (reference sequence). The V end was cut by 1 base, the J end by 0 bases, with 17 bases between. The DNA of the CDR3 is TGTGCCAGCAGCTTGTTACTGGGCCAGGGAATCTCTGGAAACACCATATATTTT. This gives the protein CASSLLLGQGISGNTIYF. Using reference TRBV5-5 and TRBJ1-3 for the parts outside the CDR3, the full variable domain is DAGVTQSPTHLIKTRGQQVTLRCSPISGHKSVSWYQQVLGQGPQFIFQYYEKEERGRGNFPDRFSARQFPNYSSELNVNALLLGDSALYLCASSLLLGQGISGNTIYFGEGSWLTVV.

The chain carries TRBV7-9 and TRBJ1-4; the match to TRBD1 covers 7 bases. J gave up 7 bases and V 5 bases, and 13 bases lay outside the gene matches. CDR1 is SEHNR and CDR2 is FQNEAQ in the germline V gene (reference sequence). The CDR3 extends over 16 amino acids. For the CDR3, the DNA is TGTGCCAGCAGCCCCCGGACAGGCGATGACTTTGAAAAACTGTTTTTT. This encodes CASSPRTGDDFEKLFF.

This clonotype occurred many times. V gene TRBV7-9 combines with J gene TRBJ2-3, with D perhaps given as TRBD1 or TRBD2 (5 bases each). V dropped 5 bases and J dropped 2 bases, with 11 bases sitting between them. Per the germline V gene, CDR1 is SEHNR and CDR2 is FQNEAQ (reference sequence). This CDR3 comprises 14 residues. CDR3 region: CASSPTGTTDTQYF. The CDR3 DNA sequence: TGTGCCAGCAGCCCGACCGGGACCACAGATACGCAGTATTTT.

Comment on this clonotype: This sequence may be a read error, since a much larger clone differs from it by one base. This chain connects TRBV28 to TRBJ2-1, with 8 bases aligning to TRBD2. CDR3 length: 16 residues. Germline lookup yields CDR1 MDHEN and CDR2 SYDVKM. The CDR3 DNA follows: TGTGCCGGCAGTTCACCGGGACTAGGAGCCTACAATGAGCAGTTCTTC. Translating gives CAGSSPGLGAYNEQFF.

The chain employs TRBV5-5 and TRBJ1-1; no reliable D call. The CDR3 spans 15 residues. Germline CDR1 and CDR2: SGHKS and YYEKEE (reference sequence). V was pared by 4 bases and J by 0 bases, with 13 bases between. As DNA, the CDR3 is TGTGCCAGCAGCCGCCCCGAGAGCTTGAACACTGAAGCTTTCTTT. The encoded protein is CASSRPESLNTEAFF.

The chain couples TRBV6-1 to TRBJ1-2; D is perhaps TRBD1 (6 bases). From germline, CDR1 is MNHNS and CDR2 SASEGT. Trimming cost V 8 bases and J 4 bases, with 11 bases left between them. The CDR3 totals 12 residues. The chain's CDR3 is CASSGTTYGYTF. DNA of the CDR3: TGTGCCAGCTCCGGGACAACCTATGGCTACACCTTC.

V is TRBV4-2 and J is TRBJ1-1; TRBD1 might be the D (5 bases). CDR1 is LGHNA and CDR2 is YNFKEQ in the germline V gene. The CDR3 consists of 15 residues. The ends were cut back, 4 bases at V and 3 bases at J, with 15 bases in the middle. CDR3 DNA sequence: TGTGCCAGCAGCCGAGCTGGTGGGGGGGACACTGAAGCTTTCTTT. This translates into CASSRAGGGDTEAFF.

This clonotype turned up a few times. V usage is TRBV18 and J usage is TRBJ1-1; a possible D gene is TRBD1 (6 bases). V lost 2 bases and J 4 bases, leaving 17 bases between the germline ends. The CDR3 runs to 16 residues. Germline values: CDR1 KGHSH, CDR2 LQKENI. DNA for the CDR3: TGTGCCAGCTCACCAGTTCAGAAGGGGGTCGGCACTGAAGCTTTCTTT. This encodes CASSPVQKGVGTEAFF.

This clonotype has more than one count but fewer than ten. The V and J genes are TRBV20-1 and TRBJ2-7; D may correspond to TRBD1 or TRBD2 (6 bases each). Germline values: CDR1 DFQATT, CDR2 SNEGSKA (reference sequence). CDR3 length: 15 residues. The V end was cut by 0 bases, the J end by 5 bases, with 17 bases between. Here the CDR3 DNA reads TGCAGTGCTAGAGAGGATTATGGGGGGCTCCACGAGCAGTACTTC. Its protein product is CSAREDYGGLHEQYF.

The chain employs TRBV9 and TRBJ2-3; 8 nucleotides line up with TRBD2. Germline CDR1 reads SGDLS; CDR2 reads YYNGEE. The V and J ends lost 2 bases and 2 bases, in that order; junction bases with no gene match: 10. The CDR3 length is 17 residues. The CDR3 sequence: CASSVGGRTPSTDTQYF. The CDR3 DNA is TGTGCCAGCAGCGTTGGCGGGAGGACCCCATCCACAGATACGCAGTATTTT.